This T cell receptor (beta chain) was observed in a study of blood T cell repertoires in COVID-19. About the research overall: Samples taken during acute and convalescent COVID-19 were collected in the United States, Italy and Spain.

Trimming at V came to 9 bases and at J to 9 bases, leaving 2 bases not matched to a gene. Germline V gene sequence: CDR1 MRHNA, CDR2 SNTAGT. This CDR3 spans 12 amino acids. As handled by the study authors: Reference gene primers were amplified, and this amplification served to estimate nucleated cell counts. The assay was immunoSEQ multiplex PCR, and TCRdb's table has in-frame clones only and misses some. The DNA gave D and trimming, while V, J and clone size come from that table. Of about 87,000 clones in the sample, approximately 82% were seen once. The chain uses TRBV6-4 and TRBJ1-6, with 10 nucleotides matching TRBD1. The sequenced material came from peripheral blood. This receptor was identified in a woman aged 65 to 85 with acute or convalescent COVID-19. CDR3 protein: CARGQGVSPLHF. DNA of the CDR3: TGTGCCAGAGGACAGGGGGTTTCACCCCTCCACTTT.